This T cell receptor beta chain was retrieved from a study of T cell repertoires in cytomegalovirus infection. This clonotype was seen at least ten times. The CDR3 spans 13 residues. V dropped 6 bases and J dropped 0 bases, with 9 bases sitting between them. Looked up from germline, CDR1 is SGHTA and CDR2 is FQGNSA. MiXCR was run by TCRdb on the reads, yielding one entry per CDR3 protein. The data hold some 150,000 distinct CDR3 sequences, with 5.5% to 8% observed a single time. The source material was PBMCs. This chain joins TRBV7-2 and TRBJ2-7; no clear D. The sequence derives from a human donor in good health (CMV status not recorded). Some clones in this sample may be carry-over from other donors' samples. CDR3 coding DNA: TGTGCCAGCAGGCCATCAAGCTCCTACGAGCAGTACTTC. The encoded protein is CASRPSSSYEQYF.